This T cell receptor (beta chain) derives from a study of shared clonotypes between healthy human individuals. Here immunoSEQ multiplex PCR was the method, and the copy in TCRdb shows in-frame clones only, minus some. Counted here are roughly 660,000 clones, 90% occurring once; the ten biggest clones make up about 33%. This CDR3 has 11 amino acids. From germline, CDR1 is MNHEY and CDR2 SVGAGI. Trimming removed 5 bases at V and 6 bases at J, with 8 bases between. J is TRBJ2-7 and V is TRBV6-5; D unresolved. Source material: memory CD8+ T cells from PBMCs. The subset here: CD45RO+ cells pooled with CCR7-negative TemRA cells. This TCR came from a young man in good health. Some clones in this sample may be carry-over from other donors' samples. The CDR3 spells CASSGGSEQYF. For the CDR3, the DNA is TGTGCCAGCAGTGGTGGATCCGAGCAGTACTTC.